One and the same sample provided the 11 T cell receptor beta chains below, sequenced in a study of control samples from healthy donors and cancer patients. Here immunoSEQ multiplex PCR was the method, and the copy in TCRdb shows in-frame clones only, minus some. The sample has under 30,000 clones, 70% to 80% seen once. Input material: PBMCs. The receptors originated from a man in his sixties with head and neck cancer.

The V and J genes are TRBV9 and TRBJ2-5, with D maybe TRBD1 (5 bases). The CDR3 length is 14 residues. Between the trimmed V and J ends, which lost 0 bases and 5 bases, there was a span of 11 bases. The germline V gene encodes CDR1 SGDLS and CDR2 YYNGEE. CDR3 nucleotides: TGTGCCAGCAGCGTAGGGGGCTCGGTGGAGACCCAGTACTTC. It yields the protein CASSVGGSVETQYF.

The V gene is TRBV14, the J gene TRBJ2-7, with D perhaps matching TRBD1 or TRBD2 (5 bases each). This CDR3 has 19 residues. Trimming removed 5 bases at V and 2 bases at J, with 28 bases between. Germline values: CDR1 SGHDN, CDR2 FVKESK. Written as DNA, the CDR3 is TGTGCCAGCAGCGCCTCCTCGGGGCCCCGTAGACGATCGACCTACGAGCAGTACTTC. This translates into CASSASSGPRRRSTYEQYF.

This clone was counted a single time. The V call is TRBV12-3 or TRBV12-4, the J call TRBJ2-5; D not resolved. The length of the CDR3 is 13 residues. Trimming stripped 2 bases from V and 6 bases from J, with 10 bases between. The CDR3 reads CASSLSAGKTQYF. The CDR3 DNA reads as TGTGCCAGCAGTTTATCGGCAGGAAAGACCCAGTACTTC.

J is TRBJ2-3 and V is TRBV7-2; 8 bases are a match to TRBD2. There are 16 residues in the CDR3. Trimming took 2 bases from V and 0 from J; bases not matched to a gene: 4. CDR1 SGHTA and CDR2 FQGNSA come from the germline V gene. For the CDR3, the DNA is TGTGCCAGCAGCTTACTAGCGGGTATTAGCACAGATACGCAGTATTTT. Its protein is CASSLLAGISTDTQYF. The full variable domain, with the rest looked up from reference TRBV7-2 and TRBJ2-3, is GAGVSQSPSNKVTEKGKDVELRCDPISGHTALYWYRQSLGQGLEFLIYFQGNSAPDKSGLPSDRFSAERTGGSVSTLTIQRTQQEDSAVYLCASSLLAGISTDTQYFGPGTRLTVL.

The chain carries TRBV7-3 and TRBJ2-3; TRBD2 aligns across 9 bases. The CDR3 spans 15 residues. Germline assignment: CDR1 SGHTA and CDR2 FQGTGA. Trimming at V came to 4 bases and at J to 9 bases, leaving 11 bases not matched to a gene. The CDR3 DNA sequence: TGTGCCAGCAGCTCCCGTAGCGGGAGCGACGCCACGCAGTATTTT. It codes for CASSSRSGSDATQYF. Variable domain in full (rest from reference TRBV7-3 and TRBJ2-3): GAGVSQTPSNKVTEKGKYVELRCDPISGHTALYWYRQSLGQGPEFLIYFQGTGAADDSGLPNDRFFAVRPEGSVSTLKIQRTERGDSAVYLCASSSRSGSDATQYFGPGTRLTVL.

The chain uses TRBV28 and TRBJ1-3; no firm D call. V gave up 6 bases and J gave up 2 bases, with 5 bases separating them. The CDR3 is 12 residues long. Germline lookup yields CDR1 MDHEN and CDR2 SYDVKM. The CDR3: CASRPTGNTIYF. The CDR3 DNA is TGTGCCAGCAGGCCCACTGGAAACACCATATATTTT.

This sequence joins TRBV6-2 or TRBV6-3 and TRBJ2-7; 8 nucleotides agree with TRBD1. The length of the CDR3 is 14 residues. Germline CDR1 reads MNHEY; CDR2 reads SVGEGT. Losses at the gene ends were 2 bases for V and 7 bases for J; bases not matched to a gene: 7. The CDR3: CASSYRTGNQEQYF. The CDR3 DNA sequence: TGTGCCAGCAGTTACAGGACAGGGAACCAAGAGCAGTACTTC.

The V gene is TRBV5-1, the J gene TRBJ2-1, with D perhaps matching TRBD2 (6 bases). The CDR3 is 14 amino acids. Trimming left V 4 bases short and J 6 bases short, with 14 bases between. Germline lookup yields CDR1 SGHRS and CDR2 YFSETQ. The CDR3 nucleotides are TGCGCCAGCAGCGAGGGACTTCCCCCCAATGAGCAGTTCTTC. Encoded protein: CASSEGLPPNEQFF.

The V and J genes are TRBV6-5 and TRBJ2-7, with 8 bases that match TRBD2. The junction had 16 bases not matched to a gene; V was cut back by 10 bases and J by 5 bases. Germline assignment: CDR1 MNHEY and CDR2 SVGAGI. This CDR3 region has 15 residues. The CDR3 DNA follows: TGTGCCACCATACTAAGCGGGAGTCGTGGCGACGAGCAGTACTTC. Translated: CATILSGSRGDEQYF.

The chain couples TRBV7-9 to TRBJ1-2, with D unclear. V dropped 3 bases and J dropped 4 bases, with 12 bases sitting between them. This CDR3 comprises 14 residues. Germline CDR1 reads SEHNR; CDR2 reads FQNEAQ (reference sequence). The CDR3 loop is CASSFIRNTYGYTF. The DNA for the CDR3 is TGTGCCAGCAGCTTTATCCGGAATACCTATGGCTACACCTTC.

This rearrangement joins TRBV29-1 to TRBJ2-5, with D maybe TRBD1 (5 bases). V gave up 4 bases and J gave up 7 bases, with 16 bases separating them. The CDR3 length is 13 residues. From germline, CDR1 is SQVTM and CDR2 ANQGSEA. CDR3 loop: CSVAPTGMGTQYF. CDR3 sequence (DNA): TGCAGCGTTGCCCCCACAGGTATGGGGACCCAGTACTTC.